This entry features one T cell receptor beta chain sequence. This sample was included in a study of CD8 T cells in ankylosing spondylitis. Germline V lookup: CDR1 KGHDR, CDR2 SFDVKD. There are 14 residues in the CDR3. V was clipped by 7 bases and J by 9 bases; unmatched bases: 6. As the method for making TCR beta libraries, quantitative 5'-RACE with molecular barcodes was used. TCRdb analysed the 5' RACE reads with MiXCR anew, one entry per CDR3 protein. Of around 180,000 distinct CDR3 sequences listed, roughly 13% are singletons. The clonotype originates from a female donor with ankylosing spondylitis or in good health (not recorded which). The V and J genes are TRBV24-1 and TRBJ2-1, with 12 bases aligning to TRBD2. Sequencing was performed on blood, either unsorted or a sorted T cell fraction (not recorded which). CDR3 DNA sequence: TGTGCCACCAGCGTTGGACTAGCGGGAAGTGAGCAGTTCTTC. Translating it yields CATSVGLAGSEQFF.